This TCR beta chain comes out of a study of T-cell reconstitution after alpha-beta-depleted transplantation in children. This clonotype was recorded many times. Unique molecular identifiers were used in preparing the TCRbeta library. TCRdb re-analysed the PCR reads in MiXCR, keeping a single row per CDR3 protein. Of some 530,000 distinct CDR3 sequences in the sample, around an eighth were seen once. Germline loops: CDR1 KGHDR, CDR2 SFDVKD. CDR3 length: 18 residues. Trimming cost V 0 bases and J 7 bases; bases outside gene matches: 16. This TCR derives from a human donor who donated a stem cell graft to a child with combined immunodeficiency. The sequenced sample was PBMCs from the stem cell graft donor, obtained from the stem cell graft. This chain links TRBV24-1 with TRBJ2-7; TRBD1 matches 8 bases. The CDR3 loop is CATSDLRDRTLQVAEQYF. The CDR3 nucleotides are TGTGCCACCAGTGATTTGAGGGACAGGACCTTACAAGTCGCGGAGCAGTACTTC.